This TCR beta chain was identified in a study of blood T cells in healthy people across ages. Combining a sample-barcoded 5' primer with a J-beta primer mix, a second PCR ran for roughly 6 to 11 cycles. TCRdb re-called the 5' RACE reads through MiXCR, storing one row per CDR3 protein. In the table there are approximately 1.5 million distinct CDR3 sequences, roughly 30% of which are singletons. This clonotype turned up a few times. The V end lost 0 bases, the J end lost 2 bases, and 14 bases lay between the germline ends. This CDR3 has 16 amino acids. Germline CDR1 DFQATT, CDR2 SNEGSKA (reference sequence). Each sample provided at least 5 micrograms of extracted total RNA.

Sequenced material: blood. This chain uses TRBV20-1 with TRBJ2-1; possibly TRBD2 for D (7 bases). The receptor comes from a woman aged 25 to 39 in good health. CDR3 in amino acids: CSARERRGRTYNEQFF. CDR3 in DNA: TGCAGTGCTAGAGAGCGGCGGGGGCGAACCTACAATGAGCAGTTCTTC.